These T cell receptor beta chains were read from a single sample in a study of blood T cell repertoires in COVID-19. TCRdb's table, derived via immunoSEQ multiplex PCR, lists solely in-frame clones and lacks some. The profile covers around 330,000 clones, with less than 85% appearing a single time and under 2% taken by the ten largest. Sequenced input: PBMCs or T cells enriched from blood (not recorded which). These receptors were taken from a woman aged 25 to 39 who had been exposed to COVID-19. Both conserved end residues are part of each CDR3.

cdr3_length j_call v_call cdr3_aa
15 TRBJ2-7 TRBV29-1 CSVEAPGHSSYEQYF
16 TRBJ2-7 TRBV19 CASSADRDRGSYEQYF
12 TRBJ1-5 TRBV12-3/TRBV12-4 CASSHDSQPQHF
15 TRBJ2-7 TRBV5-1 CASSIAGTSGYEQYF
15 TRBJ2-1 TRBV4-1 CASSREVQSYNEQFF
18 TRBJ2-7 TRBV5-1 CASSLALAGGIYTYEQYF
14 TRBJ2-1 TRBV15 CATSRDLIDNEQFF
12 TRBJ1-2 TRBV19 CASISDNYGYTF
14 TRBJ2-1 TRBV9 CASSVAPSYNEQFF
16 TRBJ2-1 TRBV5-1 CASSFGQTLTYNEQFF
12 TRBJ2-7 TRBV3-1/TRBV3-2 CASSPGGTEQYF
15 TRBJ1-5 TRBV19 CASRDRGKGNQPQHF
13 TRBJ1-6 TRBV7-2 CASSSTSSPPLHF
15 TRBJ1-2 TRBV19 CASSITKQGTDGYTF
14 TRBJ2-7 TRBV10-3 CAISIGQTSGEQYF
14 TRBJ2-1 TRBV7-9 CASSGGLAGGRQFF
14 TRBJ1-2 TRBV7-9 CASSLSGGAYGYTF
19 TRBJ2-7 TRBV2 CASSEAALAGGPGSYEQYF
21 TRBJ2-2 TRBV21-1 CASSNKGSGTSGIRNTGELFF
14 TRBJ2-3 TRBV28 CASRNAGYPDTQYF
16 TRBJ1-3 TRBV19 CASSISQVGSGNTIYF
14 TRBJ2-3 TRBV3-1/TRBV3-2 CASSPTKGTDTQYF
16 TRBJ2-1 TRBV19 CASRRQGLAAYNEQFF
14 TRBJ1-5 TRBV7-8 CASSSDRTYQPQHF
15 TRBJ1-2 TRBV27 CASSGTGGVYYGYTF
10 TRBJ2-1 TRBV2 CASKGVSQFF
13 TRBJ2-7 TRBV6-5 CASSKDRGYEQYF
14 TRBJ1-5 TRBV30 CAWSTRFRDQPQHF